This T cell receptor beta chain emerged from a study of T cell responses to AZD1222 COVID-19 vaccine. Study information: Second-dose schedules of about 4 or about 12 weeks were combined. Study-level results: Distributed over spike, vaccine-associated CD4 TCRs predominated at 160-218 and 743-854. Donors in the cohort were predominantly white British and more often female, and clonal diversity was possibly underestimated. The study found Spike-specific TCR breadth and depth rose after two AZD1222 doses.

Using immunoSEQ multiplex PCR, the repertoire was profiled, and TCRdb retains in-frame clones only, with some absent. This table has about 120,000 clones, around nine tenths appearing once. Comment on this clone: Its specificity is not known.

Germline V gene data show CDR1 as SGDLS and CDR2 as YYNGEE. The J segment lost 4 bases and the V segment lost 4 bases, leaving 10 bases of the junction unmatched. CDR3 length equals 16 residues. The chain couples TRBV9 to TRBJ2-2; 7 bases align to TRBD2. This TCR derives from an adult in good health. Sequences were derived from peripheral blood, sampled on day 0 of AZD1222 vaccination. Here the CDR3 DNA reads TGTGCCAGCAGCCCCTGGGGAGGGTGGGGCACCGGGGAGCTGTTTTTT. Protein product: CASSPWGGWGTGELFF.